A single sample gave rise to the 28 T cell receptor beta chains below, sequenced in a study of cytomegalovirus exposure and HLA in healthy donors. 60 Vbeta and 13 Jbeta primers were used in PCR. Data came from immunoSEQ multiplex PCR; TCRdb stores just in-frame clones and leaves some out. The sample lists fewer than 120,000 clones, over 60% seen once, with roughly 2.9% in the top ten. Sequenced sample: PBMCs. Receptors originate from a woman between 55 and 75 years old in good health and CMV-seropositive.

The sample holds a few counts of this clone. CDR3 loop: CASSLSARNTEAFF. The CDR3 nucleotides read TGTGCCAGCAGTTTATCGGCCCGGAACACTGAAGCTTTCTTT. The genes are TRBV27 and TRBJ1-1; D uncertain. Germline loops: CDR1 MNHEY, CDR2 SMNVEV (reference sequence). The CDR3 is 14 residues long. With 0 bases removed from V and 1 base from J, the gap between germline ends came to 6 bases.

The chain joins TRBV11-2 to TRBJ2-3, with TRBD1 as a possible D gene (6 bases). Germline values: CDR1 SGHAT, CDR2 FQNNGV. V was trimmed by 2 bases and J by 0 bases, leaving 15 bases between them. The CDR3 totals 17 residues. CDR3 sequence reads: CASSLLSGASSTDTQYF. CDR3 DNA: TGTGCCAGCAGCTTACTTTCAGGGGCATCTAGCACAGATACGCAGTATTTT.

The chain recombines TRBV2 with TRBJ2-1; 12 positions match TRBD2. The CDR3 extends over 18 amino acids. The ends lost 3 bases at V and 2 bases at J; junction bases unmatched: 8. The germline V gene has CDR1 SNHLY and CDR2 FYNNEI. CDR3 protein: CASSDPRGLAGTYNEQFF. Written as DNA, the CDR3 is TGTGCCAGCAGTGACCCCAGAGGACTAGCGGGGACCTACAATGAGCAGTTCTTC.

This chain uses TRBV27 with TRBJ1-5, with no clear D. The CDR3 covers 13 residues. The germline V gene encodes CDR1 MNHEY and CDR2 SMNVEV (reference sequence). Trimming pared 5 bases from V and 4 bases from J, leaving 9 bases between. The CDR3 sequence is CASSPKLNQPQHF. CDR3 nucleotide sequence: TGTGCCAGCAGTCCTAAACTTAATCAGCCCCAGCATTTT.

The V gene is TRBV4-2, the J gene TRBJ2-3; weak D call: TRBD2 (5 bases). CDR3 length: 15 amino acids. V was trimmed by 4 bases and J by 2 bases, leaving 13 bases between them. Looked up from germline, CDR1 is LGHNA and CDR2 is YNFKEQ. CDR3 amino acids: CASSRGTRPTDTQYF. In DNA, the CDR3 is TGTGCCAGCAGCCGCGGCACTAGACCCACAGATACGCAGTATTTT.

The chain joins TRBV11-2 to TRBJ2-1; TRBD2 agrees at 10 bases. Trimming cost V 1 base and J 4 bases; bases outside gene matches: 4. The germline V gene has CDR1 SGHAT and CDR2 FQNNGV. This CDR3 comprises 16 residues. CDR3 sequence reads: CASSLVRTSGYNEQFF. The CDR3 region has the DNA TGTGCCAGCAGCTTAGTACGGACTAGCGGTTACAATGAGCAGTTCTTC.

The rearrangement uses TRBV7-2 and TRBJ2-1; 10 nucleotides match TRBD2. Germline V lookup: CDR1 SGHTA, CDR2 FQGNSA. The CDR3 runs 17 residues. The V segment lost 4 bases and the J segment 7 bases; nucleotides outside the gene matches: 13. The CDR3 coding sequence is TGTGCCAGCAGCTCACAGTTCTCGAGCGGGAGGGGGAATGAGCAGTTCTTC. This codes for CASSSQFSSGRGNEQFF.

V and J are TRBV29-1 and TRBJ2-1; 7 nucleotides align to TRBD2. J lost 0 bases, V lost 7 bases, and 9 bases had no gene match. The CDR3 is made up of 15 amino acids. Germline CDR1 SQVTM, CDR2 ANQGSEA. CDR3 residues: CSGRLAGSSYNEQFF. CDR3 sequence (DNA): TGCAGCGGCCGACTAGCCGGGAGCTCCTACAATGAGCAGTTCTTC.

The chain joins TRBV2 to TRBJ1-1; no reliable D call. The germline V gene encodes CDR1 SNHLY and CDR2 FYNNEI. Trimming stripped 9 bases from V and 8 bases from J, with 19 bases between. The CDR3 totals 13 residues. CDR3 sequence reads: CASSGGLVTEAFF. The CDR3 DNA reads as TGTGCCAGTTCGGGAGGGCTTGTAACCGAAGCTTTCTTT. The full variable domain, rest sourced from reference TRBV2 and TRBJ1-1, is EPEVTQTPSHQVTQMGQEVILRCVPISNHLYFYWYRQILGQKVEFLVSFYNNEISEKSEIFDDQFSVERPDGSNFTLKIRSTKLEDSAMYFCASSGGLVTEAFFGQGTRLTVV.

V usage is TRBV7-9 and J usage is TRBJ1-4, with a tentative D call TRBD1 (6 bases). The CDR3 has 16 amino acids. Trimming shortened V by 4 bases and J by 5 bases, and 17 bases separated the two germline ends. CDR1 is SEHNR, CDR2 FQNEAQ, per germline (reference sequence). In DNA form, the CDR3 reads TGTGCCAGCAGCTCTAACCTACAGGGTCTAAATGAAAAACTGTTTTTT. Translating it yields CASSSNLQGLNEKLFF.

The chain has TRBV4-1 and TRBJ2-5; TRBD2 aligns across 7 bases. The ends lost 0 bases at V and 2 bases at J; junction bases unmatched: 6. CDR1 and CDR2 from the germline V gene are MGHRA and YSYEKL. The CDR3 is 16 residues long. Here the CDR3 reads CASSQDPRRGQETQYF. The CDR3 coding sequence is TGCGCCAGCAGCCAAGACCCACGGCGGGGGCAAGAGACCCAGTACTTC.

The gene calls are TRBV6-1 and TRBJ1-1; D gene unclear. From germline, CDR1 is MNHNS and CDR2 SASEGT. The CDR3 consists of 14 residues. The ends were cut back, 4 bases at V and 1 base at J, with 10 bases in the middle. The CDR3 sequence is CASSVNSWNTEAFF. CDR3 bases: TGTGCCAGCAGTGTAAACAGTTGGAACACTGAAGCTTTCTTT.

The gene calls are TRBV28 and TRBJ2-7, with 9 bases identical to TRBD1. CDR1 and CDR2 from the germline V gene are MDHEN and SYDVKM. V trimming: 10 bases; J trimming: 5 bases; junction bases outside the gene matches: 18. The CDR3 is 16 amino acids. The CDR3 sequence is CATLSRPGTGIHEQYF. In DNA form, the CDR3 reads TGTGCCACCCTTAGTCGGCCCGGGACAGGGATACACGAGCAGTACTTC.

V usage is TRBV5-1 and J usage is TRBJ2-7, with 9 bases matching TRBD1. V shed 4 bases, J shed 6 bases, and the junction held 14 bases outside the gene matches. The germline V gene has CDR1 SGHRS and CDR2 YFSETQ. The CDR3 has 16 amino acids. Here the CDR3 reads CASSPKTGQGTREQYF. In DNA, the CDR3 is TGCGCCAGCAGCCCAAAAACGGGACAGGGAACTCGCGAGCAGTACTTC.

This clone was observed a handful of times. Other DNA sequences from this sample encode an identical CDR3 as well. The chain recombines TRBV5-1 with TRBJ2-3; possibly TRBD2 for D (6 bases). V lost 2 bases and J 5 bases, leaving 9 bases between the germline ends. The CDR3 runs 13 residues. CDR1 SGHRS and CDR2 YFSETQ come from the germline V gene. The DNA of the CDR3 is TGCGCCAGCAGCTTTCCGGGAGAAGATACGCAGTATTTT. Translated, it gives CASSFPGEDTQYF.

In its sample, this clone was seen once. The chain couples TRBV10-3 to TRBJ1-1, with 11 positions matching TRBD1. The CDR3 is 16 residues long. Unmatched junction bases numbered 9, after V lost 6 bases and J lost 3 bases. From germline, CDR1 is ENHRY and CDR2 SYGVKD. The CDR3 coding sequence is TGTGCCATCAGGGGGACAGGGGGTGGCAGAGACACTGAAGCTTTCTTT. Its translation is CAIRGTGGGRDTEAFF.

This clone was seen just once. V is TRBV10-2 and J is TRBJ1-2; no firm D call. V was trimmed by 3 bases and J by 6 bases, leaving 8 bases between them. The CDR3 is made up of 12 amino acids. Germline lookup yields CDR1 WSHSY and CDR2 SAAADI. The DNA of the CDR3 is TGCGCCAGCAGTGATTGGCCTGATGGCTACACCTTC. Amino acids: CASSDWPDGYTF.

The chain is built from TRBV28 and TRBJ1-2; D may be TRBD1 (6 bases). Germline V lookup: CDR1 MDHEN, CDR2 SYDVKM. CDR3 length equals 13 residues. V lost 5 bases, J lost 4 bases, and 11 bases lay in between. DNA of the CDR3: TGTGCCAGCAGTCTCGACAGGTCCTATGGCTACACCTTC. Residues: CASSLDRSYGYTF.

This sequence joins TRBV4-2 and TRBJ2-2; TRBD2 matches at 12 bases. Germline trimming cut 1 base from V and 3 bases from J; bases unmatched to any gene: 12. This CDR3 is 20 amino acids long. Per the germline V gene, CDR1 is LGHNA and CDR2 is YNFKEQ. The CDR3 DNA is TGTGCCAGCAGCCAAGGATTACTAGCGGGAGGATTGGGGGACACCGGGGAGCTGTTTTTT. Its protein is CASSQGLLAGGLGDTGELFF.

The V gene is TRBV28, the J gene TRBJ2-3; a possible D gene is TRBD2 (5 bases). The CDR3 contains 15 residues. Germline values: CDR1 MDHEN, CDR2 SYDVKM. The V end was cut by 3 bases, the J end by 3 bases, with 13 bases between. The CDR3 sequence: CASSLASRRTDTQYF. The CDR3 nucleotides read TGTGCCAGCAGTTTGGCGAGCCGGAGGACAGATACGCAGTATTTT.

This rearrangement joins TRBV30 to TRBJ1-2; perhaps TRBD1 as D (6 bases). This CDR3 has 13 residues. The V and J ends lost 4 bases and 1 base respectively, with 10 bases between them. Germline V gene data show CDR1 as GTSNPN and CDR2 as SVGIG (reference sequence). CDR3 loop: CAWIGQHNYGYTF. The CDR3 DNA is TGTGCCTGGATCGGACAGCATAACTATGGCTACACCTTC.

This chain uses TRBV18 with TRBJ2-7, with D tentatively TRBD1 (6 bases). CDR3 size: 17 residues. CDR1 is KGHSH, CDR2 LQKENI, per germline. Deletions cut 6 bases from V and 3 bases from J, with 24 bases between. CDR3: CASSARRFQGTIYEQYF. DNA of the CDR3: TGTGCCAGCTCGGCTAGGAGGTTTCAGGGGACCATCTACGAGCAGTACTTC. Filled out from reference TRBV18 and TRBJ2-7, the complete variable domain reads NAGVMQNPRHLVRRRGQEARLRCSPMKGHSHVYWYRQLPEEGLKFMVYLQKENIIDESGMPKERFSAEFPKEGPSILRIQQVVRGDSAAYFCASSARRFQGTIYEQYFGPGTRLTVT.

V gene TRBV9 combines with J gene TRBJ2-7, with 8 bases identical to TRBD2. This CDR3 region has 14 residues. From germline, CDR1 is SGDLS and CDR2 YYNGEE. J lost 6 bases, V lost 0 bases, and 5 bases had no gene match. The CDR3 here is CASSVGSGNGEQYF. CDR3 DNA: TGTGCCAGCAGCGTAGGTAGCGGGAATGGCGAGCAGTACTTC.

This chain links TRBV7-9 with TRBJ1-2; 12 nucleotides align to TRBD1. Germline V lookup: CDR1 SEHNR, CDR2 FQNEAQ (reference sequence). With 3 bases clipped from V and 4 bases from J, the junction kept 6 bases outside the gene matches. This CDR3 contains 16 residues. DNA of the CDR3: TGTGCCAGCAGCTTGAGTGGGACAGGGGGCGGCTATGGCTACACCTTC. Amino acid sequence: CASSLSGTGGGYGYTF.

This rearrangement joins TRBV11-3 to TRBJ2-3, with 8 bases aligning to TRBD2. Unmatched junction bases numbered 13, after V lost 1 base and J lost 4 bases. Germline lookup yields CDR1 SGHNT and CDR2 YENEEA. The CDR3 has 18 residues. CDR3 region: CASSLGDLSGSISDTQYF. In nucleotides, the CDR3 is TGTGCCAGCAGCTTAGGAGATTTAAGCGGGAGTATCTCAGATACGCAGTATTTT.

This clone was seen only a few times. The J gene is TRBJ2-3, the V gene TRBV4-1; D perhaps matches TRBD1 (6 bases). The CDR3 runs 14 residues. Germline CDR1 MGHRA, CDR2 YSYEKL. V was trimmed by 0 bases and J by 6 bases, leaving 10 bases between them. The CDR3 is CASSQDWGPDTQYF. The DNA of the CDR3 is TGCGCCAGCAGCCAAGATTGGGGGCCTGATACGCAGTATTTT.

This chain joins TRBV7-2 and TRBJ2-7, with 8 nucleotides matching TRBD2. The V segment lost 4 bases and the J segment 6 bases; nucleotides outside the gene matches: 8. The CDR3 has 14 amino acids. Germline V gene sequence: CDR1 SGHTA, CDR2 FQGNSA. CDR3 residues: CASSSGRLAIEQYF. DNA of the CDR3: TGTGCCAGCAGCTCCGGAAGACTAGCGATCGAGCAGTACTTC. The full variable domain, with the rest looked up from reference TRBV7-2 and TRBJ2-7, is GAGVSQSPSNKVTEKGKDVELRCDPISGHTALYWYRQSLGQGLEFLIYFQGNSAPDKSGLPSDRFSAERTGGSVSTLTIQRTQQEDSAVYLCASSSGRLAIEQYFGPGTRLTVT.

The CDR3 DNA sequence: TGTGCCAGCAGTACCTTGACAGGGGGCAACTATGGCTACACCTTC. The encoded protein is CASSTLTGGNYGYTF. The chain couples TRBV2 to TRBJ1-2, with 10 nucleotides matching TRBD1. CDR1 is SNHLY and CDR2 is FYNNEI in the germline V gene. The CDR3 runs to 15 residues. V lost 5 bases, J lost 2 bases, and 5 bases stayed unmatched.